This T cell receptor beta chain was sequenced for a study of blood T cell repertoires in COVID-19. Study-level information: Sites in the United States, Italy and Spain provided acute and convalescent COVID-19 samples. In each case, the material was cDNA or gDNA derived from T cells, B-cell-depleted T cells, or PBMCs.

This clone was seen a single time. CDR1 and CDR2 (germline): SGHVS, FNYEAQ. V was pared by 0 bases and J by 1 base, with 9 bases between. The CDR3 spans 15 residues. Original processing methods: Estimated nucleated cell counts came from reference gene primer amplification. Some clones are missing from TCRdb's copy, which holds only in-frame ones; the method was immunoSEQ multiplex PCR. V, J and clone size are those of that table, while D and trimming were read from the DNA. The sample has over 40,000 clones, around 92% seen once. This receptor was taken from a human donor in a cohort sampled during active COVID-19. J is TRBJ1-1 and V is TRBV7-6; D is possibly TRBD1 (5 bases). Sequencing input: peripheral blood. CDR3 residues: CASSLAGARNTEAFF. CDR3 nucleotide sequence: TGTGCCAGCAGCTTAGCAGGGGCGCGGAACACTGAAGCTTTCTTT.